The 14 T cell receptor beta chains below come from one sample, sequenced in a study of blood T cell repertoires in COVID-19. The assay was immunoSEQ multiplex PCR, and TCRdb's table has in-frame clones only and misses some. The sample holds 150,000 to 200,000 clones, more than 65% seen once. Sequencing was done on a sample of PBMCs or T cells enriched from blood (not recorded which). The source is a man aged 50 to 59 who had recovered from COVID-19.

The V call is TRBV9, the J call TRBJ1-4; D is unresolved. CDR1 is SGDLS, CDR2 YYNGEE, per germline. This CDR3 region has 13 residues. V lost 4 bases and J 8 bases, leaving 12 bases between the germline ends. As DNA, the CDR3 is TGTGCCAGCAGCAAAAGACTAGCGGAAAAACTGTTTTTT. Protein product: CASSKRLAEKLFF.

The V gene is TRBV4-2, the J gene TRBJ2-1, with a weak D call TRBD1 (6 bases). The CDR3 extends over 15 amino acids. The V gene lost 1 base and the J gene lost 2 bases, with 9 bases spanning the gap. Per the germline V gene, CDR1 is LGHNA and CDR2 is YNFKEQ. The DNA for the CDR3 is TGTGCCAGCAGCCAAGCCGGGACAACCTACAATGAGCAGTTCTTC. Translated: CASSQAGTTYNEQFF.

This chain connects TRBV5-6 to TRBJ2-7; 7 bases align to TRBD2. CDR1 is SGHDT and CDR2 is YYEEEE in the germline V gene. This CDR3 spans 15 amino acids. With V trimmed by 3 bases and J by 7 bases, 13 bases remained unmatched. The CDR3 region is CASSWAPGPGGEQYF. The CDR3 DNA reads TGTGCCAGCAGCTGGGCCCCGGGCCCCGGGGGGGAGCAGTACTTC.

The chain recombines TRBV18 with TRBJ1-4; 7 bases fit TRBD1. The CDR3 is 14 residues long. V lost 2 bases, J lost 7 bases, and 4 bases stayed unmatched. The germline V gene has CDR1 KGHSH and CDR2 LQKENI. The CDR3 DNA reads TGTGCCAGCTCACCAGCGGGACAGCCTGAAAAACTGTTTTTT. It codes for CASSPAGQPEKLFF.

A single count supports this clone. The chain combines TRBV28 with TRBJ2-7; D uncertain. There are 11 residues in the CDR3. Trimming took off 2 bases at V and 6 bases at J, with 5 bases between the two ends. Per the germline V gene, CDR1 is MDHEN and CDR2 is SYDVKM. This CDR3 is CASSLSVEQYF. CDR3 DNA: TGTGCCAGCAGTTTAAGCGTCGAGCAGTACTTC. Combining the CDR3 with reference TRBV28 and TRBJ2-7 gives the whole variable domain DVKVTQSSRYLVKRTGEKVFLECVQDMDHENMFWYRQDPGLGLRLIYFSYDVKMKEKGDIPEGYSVSREKKERFSLILESASTNQTSMYLCASSLSVEQYFGPGTRLTVT.

About this clone: The sample carries other DNA sequences with the same CDR3. This chain joins TRBV9 and TRBJ2-5; D remains ambiguous. Germline CDR1 SGDLS, CDR2 YYNGEE. The CDR3 spans 13 residues. V lost 0 bases to trimming and J lost 5 bases, with 8 bases between them. CDR3 sequence reads: CASSVAPGETQYF. In nucleotides, the CDR3 is TGTGCCAGCAGCGTAGCCCCCGGGGAGACCCAGTACTTC.

This clone was seen once. The CDR3 is CASTEGSGTGGKNEQYF. CDR3 nucleotide sequence: TGTGCCAGTACCGAAGGGTCAGGGACAGGGGGCAAGAATGAGCAGTACTTC. The rearrangement links TRBV19 to TRBJ2-7, with 12 bases aligning to TRBD1. J gave up 7 bases and V 7 bases, and 17 bases lay outside the gene matches. The germline V gene has CDR1 LNHDA and CDR2 SQIVND (reference sequence). The CDR3 totals 17 residues. Full variable domain (rest looked up from reference TRBV19 and TRBJ2-7): DGGITQSPKYLFRKEGQNVTLSCEQNLNHDAMYWYRQDPGQGLRLIYYSQIVNDFQKGDIAEGYSVSREKKESFPLTVTSAQKNPTAFYLCASTEGSGTGGKNEQYFGPGTRLTVT.

The rearrangement joins TRBV6-1 to TRBJ1-5, with D perhaps TRBD1 (5 bases). Deletions cut 3 bases from V and 4 bases from J, with 19 bases between. The CDR3 has 17 amino acids. Germline CDR1 is MNHNS and CDR2 is SASEGT. The CDR3 loop is CASSEGGGEMRNQPQHF. The CDR3 DNA follows: TGTGCCAGCAGTGAGGGGGGAGGAGAGATGAGGAATCAGCCCCAGCATTTT.

In DNA form, the CDR3 reads TGTGCCAGCAGCTCGACAGTGACCAAATACCGGCCCGGGGAGCTGTTTTTT. As protein: CASSSTVTKYRPGELFF. The rearrangement uses TRBV11-3 and TRBJ2-2; the D gene is possibly TRBD1 (5 bases). V was trimmed by 4 bases and J by 6 bases, leaving 21 bases between them. Germline CDR1 is SGHNT and CDR2 is YENEEA. The CDR3 runs to 17 residues.

This sequence joins TRBV18 and TRBJ2-3, with 9 bases matching TRBD2. The CDR3 sequence is 15 residues long. Trimming cost V 2 bases and J 6 bases; bases outside gene matches: 6. Per the germline V gene, CDR1 is KGHSH and CDR2 is LQKENI. The CDR3 sequence is CASSPSRGGSDTQYF. The CDR3, as DNA: TGTGCCAGCTCACCATCGCGGGGGGGCTCCGATACGCAGTATTTT. Full variable domain (outside the CDR3, taken from reference TRBV18 and TRBJ2-3): NAGVMQNPRHLVRRRGQEARLRCSPMKGHSHVYWYRQLPEEGLKFMVYLQKENIIDESGMPKERFSAEFPKEGPSILRIQQVVRGDSAAYFCASSPSRGGSDTQYFGPGTRLTVL.

CDR3 sequence (DNA): TGTGCCAGCAGTGAATCGGCAGGGCTCGCTGAAGCTTTCTTT. Translation: CASSESAGLAEAFF. The gene calls are TRBV6-1 and TRBJ1-1; a weak D match, TRBD1 (5 bases). Trimming shortened V by 2 bases and J by 6 bases, and 13 bases separated the two germline ends. The CDR3 runs 14 residues. CDR1 is MNHNS and CDR2 is SASEGT in the germline V gene.

This chain connects TRBV30 to TRBJ1-4; TRBD1 aligns across 7 bases. V lost 0 bases to trimming and J lost 7 bases; unmatched junction nucleotides: 5. CDR1 and CDR2 (germline): GTSNPN, SVGIG (reference sequence). This CDR3 is built from 14 residues. The CDR3 spells CAWSVKGAREKLFF. Written as DNA, the CDR3 is TGTGCCTGGAGTGTGAAGGGGGCGCGTGAAAAACTGTTTTTT. The whole variable domain, remainder taken from reference TRBV30 and TRBJ1-4, is SQTIHQWPATLVQPVGSPLSLECTVEGTSNPNLYWYRQAAGRGLQLLFYSVGIGQISSEVPQNLSASRPQDRQFILSSKKLLLSDSGFYLCAWSVKGAREKLFFGSGTQLSVL.

The rearrangement uses TRBV3-1 (or the pseudogene TRBV3-2) and TRBJ2-7; TRBD1 matches at 9 bases. V lost 1 base to trimming and J lost 13 bases; unmatched junction nucleotides: 14. Germline V lookup: CDR1 LGHDT, CDR2 YNNKEL (reference sequence). CDR3 length: 15 amino acids. The CDR3 is CASSQGTGEWLPLYF. CDR3 DNA: TGTGCCAGCAGCCAAGGGACAGGGGAGTGGTTGCCGCTATACTTC.

V and J are TRBV6-4 and TRBJ2-3; D remains ambiguous. Looked up from germline, CDR1 is MRHNA and CDR2 is SNTAGT. V was shortened by 0 bases and J by 4 bases, with 8 bases between the two germline ends. The CDR3 is 14 amino acids. The CDR3, as DNA: TGTGCCAGCAGTGACTCGAATAGCCCAGATACGCAGTATTTT. Its translation is CASSDSNSPDTQYF.